This T cell receptor (beta chain) was identified during a study of cytomegalovirus exposure and HLA in healthy donors. Donors likely had unrecorded immune exposures despite being nominally healthy when sampled. Researchers ran the PCR with 60 Vbeta and 13 Jbeta primers. The data were produced by immunoSEQ multiplex PCR, yet TCRdb's version contains in-frame clones alone and is incomplete. The repertoire holds 170,000 or so clones, with around 80% as singletons. Sequencing was carried out using PBMCs. The TCR was taken from a man aged 35 to 55 in good health and CMV-seronegative.

CDR3 nucleotides: TGTGCCAGCAGCGTAAGCCGATTCTCTGGAAACACCATATATTTT. Amino acids: CASSVSRFSGNTIYF. The V call is TRBV9, the J call TRBJ1-3; D is ambiguous. The V and J ends lost 1 base and 0 bases respectively, with 8 bases between them. Germline V gives CDR1 SGDLS, CDR2 YYNGEE. The CDR3 runs 15 residues.